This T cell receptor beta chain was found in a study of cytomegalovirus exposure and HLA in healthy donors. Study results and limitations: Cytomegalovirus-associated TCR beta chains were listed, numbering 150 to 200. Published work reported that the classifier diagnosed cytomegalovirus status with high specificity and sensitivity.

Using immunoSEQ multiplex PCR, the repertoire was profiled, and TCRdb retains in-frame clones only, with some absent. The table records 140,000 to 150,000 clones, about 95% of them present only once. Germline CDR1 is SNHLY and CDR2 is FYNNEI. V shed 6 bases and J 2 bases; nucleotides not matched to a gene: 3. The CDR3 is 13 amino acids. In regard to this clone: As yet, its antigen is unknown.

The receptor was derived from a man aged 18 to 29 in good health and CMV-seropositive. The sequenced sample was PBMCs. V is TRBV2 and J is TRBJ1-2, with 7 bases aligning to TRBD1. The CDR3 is CASSSTGNYGYTF. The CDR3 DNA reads TGTGCCAGCAGCTCGACAGGGAACTATGGCTACACCTTC. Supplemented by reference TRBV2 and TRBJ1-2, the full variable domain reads EPEVTQTPSHQVTQMGQEVILRCVPISNHLYFYWYRQILGQKVEFLVSFYNNEISEKSEIFDDQFSVERPDGSNFTLKIRSTKLEDSAMYFCASSSTGNYGYTFGSGTRLTVV.